A selection of T cell receptor beta chains follows, all from one sample in a study of blood T cell repertoires in COVID-19. Only in-frame clones appear in the TCRdb table, and some are missing; sequencing was by immunoSEQ multiplex PCR. The table has 90,000 to 100,000 clones, over 70% seen once. Material for sequencing was peripheral blood. All receptors derive from a man between 65 and 85 years old with acute or convalescent COVID-19. Each CDR3 is given with its conserved first and last residue. A D gene is named only where the DNA matches it firmly. Size values are once, few and many counts, or a class for expanded clones, and some rows have none.

V	J	D	size	CDR3	DNA
TRBV6-6	TRBJ1-4	.	once	CASSYGEINEKLFF	TGTGCCAGCAGTTACGGAGAGATTAATGAAAAACTGTTTTTT
TRBV7-2	TRBJ2-7	TRBD2	.	CASSLAGHYEQYF	TGTGCCAGCAGTCTAGCGGGGCACTACGAGCAGTACTTC
TRBV9	TRBJ2-7	TRBD2	.	CASSVAGGSSYEQYF	TGTGCCAGCAGCGTAGCGGGAGGTAGCTCCTACGAGCAGTACTTC
TRBV7-2	TRBJ1-1	TRBD1	few	CASSLGGGQLEAFF	TGTGCCAGCAGCTTAGGAGGGGGACAGCTAGAAGCTTTCTTT
TRBV29-1	TRBJ2-2	TRBD1	.	CSAIRQGRNTGELFF	TGCAGCGCAATCCGACAGGGGAGGAACACCGGGGAGCTGTTTTTT
TRBV9	TRBJ2-7	.	.	CASGQGVSYEQYF	TGTGCCAGCGGGCAGGGCGTCTCCTACGAGCAGTACTTC
TRBV5-1	TRBJ2-3	.	.	CASRSLESADTQYF	TGCGCCAGCAGGTCCCTAGAATCGGCAGATACGCAGTATTTT
TRBV3-1/TRBV3-2	TRBJ1-1	TRBD1	.	CASSPRTGGTEAFF	TGTGCCAGCAGCCCCCGGACAGGGGGAACTGAAGCTTTCTTT
TRBV7-2	TRBJ1-1	.	.	CASSQRQSLNTEAFF	TGTGCCAGCAGCCAACGACAGTCTTTGAACACTGAAGCTTTCTTT
TRBV28	TRBJ1-6	.	.	CASSPGGSSYNSPLHF	TGTGCCAGCAGTCCTGGGGGGAGCTCCTATAATTCACCCCTCCACTTT
TRBV9	TRBJ2-7	TRBD2	few	CASSAAAGEGDEQYF	TGTGCCAGCAGCGCGGCCGCGGGAGAAGGCGACGAGCAGTACTTC
TRBV27	TRBJ2-6	.	.	CASSFVTATGANVLTF	TGTGCCAGCAGTTTTGTGACAGCAACCGGGGCCAACGTCCTGACTTTC
TRBV15	TRBJ2-3	TRBD2	.	CATSRDGRTSGRADTQYF	TGTGCCACCAGCAGAGATGGTCGGACTAGCGGGAGGGCAGATACGCAGTATTTT
TRBV13	TRBJ2-1	TRBD1	.	CASSPQGRAGEQFF	TGTGCCAGCAGCCCACAGGGGCGAGCAGGTGAGCAGTTCTTC
TRBV30	TRBJ1-1	TRBD1	.	CAWSVGWGQGILNTEAFF	TGTGCCTGGAGTGTGGGCTGGGGACAGGGAATATTGAACACTGAAGCTTTCTTT
TRBV19	TRBJ1-5	.	.	CASSMAQGLNQPQHF	TGTGCCAGTAGTATGGCTCAGGGGCTCAATCAGCCCCAGCATTTT
TRBV7-2	TRBJ2-6	TRBD1	.	CASSSTGPGANVLTF	TGTGCCAGCAGCTCGACAGGGCCCGGGGCCAACGTCCTGACTTTC
TRBV13	TRBJ2-7	.	few	CASSLRGYRSYEQYF	TGTGCCAGCAGCTTACGGGGATATAGGTCCTACGAGCAGTACTTC
TRBV19	TRBJ2-7	TRBD2	.	CASTPSGVAGGYEQYF	TGTGCCAGTACCCCCTCGGGGGTAGCGGGAGGGTACGAGCAGTACTTC
TRBV18	TRBJ2-7	.	few	CASSPRTNTYEQYF	TGTGCCAGCTCACCTCGGACAAATACCTACGAGCAGTACTTC
TRBV20-1	TRBJ1-1	.	.	CSARDQARAFF	TGCAGTGCTAGAGATCAGGCCCGAGCTTTCTTT
TRBV20-1	TRBJ1-5	.	.	CSASREQPQHF	TGCAGTGCTAGCAGGGAACAGCCCCAGCATTTT
TRBV29-1	TRBJ2-1	TRBD2	.	CSVYLGTSGNEQFF	TGCAGCGTTTACCTCGGGACTAGCGGCAATGAGCAGTTCTTC
TRBV5-6	TRBJ2-5	.	once	CASSGRQIQETQYF	TGTGCCAGCAGCGGAAGACAGATTCAAGAGACCCAGTACTTC
TRBV7-2	TRBJ1-2	.	few	CASSRRNGASYGYTF	TGTGCCAGCAGCCGGCGGAACGGAGCATCCTATGGCTACACCTTC
TRBV9	TRBJ2-7	TRBD1	.	CASSPQGAGDERYF	TGTGCCAGCAGCCCACAGGGGGCGGGGGACGAGCGGTACTTC
TRBV28	TRBJ1-2	.	few	CASSFEGVYTF	TGTGCCAGCAGTTTTGAGGGCGTCTACACCTTC
TRBV27	TRBJ2-7	.	.	CASSLSRSNYEQYF	TGTGCCAGCAGTTTATCCCGGAGTAACTACGAGCAGTACTTC
TRBV28	TRBJ2-7	TRBD2	.	CASSLTGLAGEQYF	TGTGCCAGCAGTTTAACCGGACTAGCGGGAGAGCAGTACTTC
TRBV7-3	TRBJ1-2	.	.	CASSLTEANYGYTF	TGTGCCAGCAGCTTAACGGAAGCGAACTATGGCTACACCTTC
TRBV27	TRBJ1-1	TRBD1	.	CASGNRGTEAFF	TGTGCCAGCGGGAACAGGGGTACTGAAGCTTTCTTT
TRBV7-2	TRBJ1-6	TRBD1	.	CASSQTTGANSPLHF	TGTGCCAGCAGCCAAACGACAGGGGCTAATTCACCCCTCCACTTT
TRBV4-1	TRBJ2-7	TRBD1	.	CASSQGRQGKRASYEQYF	TGCGCCAGCAGCCAAGGGAGACAGGGAAAGAGGGCGTCCTACGAGCAGTACTTC
TRBV4-3	TRBJ1-1	.	.	CASSLWGQNTEAFF	TGCGCCAGCAGCCTTTGGGGACAGAACACTGAAGCTTTCTTT
TRBV29-1	TRBJ2-6	.	.	CSVETGSSGANVLTF	TGCAGCGTTGAAACAGGCTCCTCTGGGGCCAACGTCCTGACTTTC
TRBV10-3	TRBJ2-7	.	.	CAISPSRYEQYF	TGTGCCATCAGCCCTAGCAGGTACGAGCAGTACTTC
TRBV4-1	TRBJ1-6	TRBD1	.	CASSQEGQNNNSPLHF	TGCGCCAGCAGCCAAGAGGGACAGAATAATAATTCACCCCTCCACTTT
TRBV5-7	TRBJ1-2	TRBD1	.	CASSSPGQGQGYTF	TGTGCCAGCAGCTCCCCGGGACAGGGACAAGGCTACACCTTC
TRBV5-1	TRBJ2-7	.	.	CASSLESLPREQYF	TGCGCCAGCAGCTTGGAAAGCCTACCGCGCGAGCAGTACTTC
TRBV11-3	TRBJ2-1	TRBD2	.	CASSLESAGAANEQFF	TGTGCCAGCAGCTTAGAATCGGCGGGAGCCGCCAATGAGCAGTTCTTC
TRBV7-8	TRBJ2-1	.	.	CASRRARDFSVNEQFF	TGTGCCAGCAGGAGAGCACGGGATTTTTCGGTCAATGAGCAGTTCTTC
TRBV27	TRBJ2-7	.	.	CASSFRAGGLYEQYF	TGTGCCAGCAGTTTCCGAGCCGGGGGTCTTTACGAGCAGTACTTC
TRBV2	TRBJ2-6	.	.	CASRFDSQRGSGANVLTF	TGTGCCAGCAGATTCGACAGCCAAAGGGGCTCTGGGGCCAACGTCCTGACTTTC
TRBV28	TRBJ1-1	TRBD1	.	CASSQLRDRRNTEAFF	TGTGCCAGCAGTCAACTACGGGACAGGAGGAACACTGAAGCTTTCTTT
TRBV28	TRBJ1-5	.	.	CASKSGVQPQHF	TGTGCCAGCAAGTCAGGGGTCCAGCCCCAGCATTTT
TRBV18	TRBJ2-3	TRBD2	.	CASSPFGTSGGPSADTQYF	TGTGCCAGCTCACCCTTCGGTACTAGCGGGGGCCCCAGCGCAGATACGCAGTATTTT